This T cell receptor beta chain was obtained from a study of blood T cell repertoires in COVID-19. Study-level information: Samples representing acute and convalescent COVID-19 were sourced from the United States, Italy and Spain. In each case, the material was cDNA or gDNA derived from T cells, B-cell-depleted T cells, or PBMCs.

Per the study methods: Estimated nucleated cell counts came from reference gene primer amplification. Repertoires were generated with immunoSEQ multiplex PCR, while TCRdb's copy carries only in-frame clones and drops some. The V and J calls and clone size are taken from that table; D and trimming were inferred from the DNA. The sample shows roughly 180,000 clones, over 75% of them seen only once. The CDR3 loop spans 15 amino acids. The V segment lost 3 bases and the J segment 6 bases; nucleotides outside the gene matches: 6. Germline CDR1 and CDR2: SGHDT and YYEEEE. This clonotype originated in a man older than 75 with COVID-19, enrolled during active disease. The chain couples TRBV5-6 to TRBJ1-5; 10 bases are shared with TRBD1. Sequenced: peripheral blood. The DNA of the CDR3 is TGTGCCAGCAGCTGGGGACAGGGGTACCGTCAGCCCCAGCATTTT. Translation gives CASSWGQGYRQPQHF.